Listed here is a single TCR beta chain. The antigen remains unidentified. These data originate in a study of cytomegalovirus exposure and HLA in healthy donors. This CDR3 spans 12 amino acids. CDR1 and CDR2 from the germline V gene are SNHLY and FYNNEI. V was clipped by 6 bases and J by 7 bases, with 9 bases between them. Use of 60 Vbeta and 13 Jbeta primers characterized the PCR. Only in-frame clones appear in the TCRdb table, and some are missing; sequencing was by immunoSEQ multiplex PCR. The sample holds roughly 120,000 clones, approximately 73% seen once. Overall study findings and caveats: Three chains tied to CMV proved CMV antigen-specific in vitro. Presence/absence analyses assumed roughly uniform sequencing depth across donors. As was reported, the HLA-A and HLA-B alleles of most subjects were accurately predicted from TCR beta sequences.

The V and J genes are TRBV2 and TRBJ2-2, with D maybe TRBD1 (6 bases). The origin of this receptor is a man aged 60 to 69 in good health and CMV-seropositive. Specimen: PBMCs. The DNA for the CDR3 is TGTGCCAGCAGCCAGGGGAGCGGGGAGCTGTTTTTT. Translation gives CASSQGSGELFF.